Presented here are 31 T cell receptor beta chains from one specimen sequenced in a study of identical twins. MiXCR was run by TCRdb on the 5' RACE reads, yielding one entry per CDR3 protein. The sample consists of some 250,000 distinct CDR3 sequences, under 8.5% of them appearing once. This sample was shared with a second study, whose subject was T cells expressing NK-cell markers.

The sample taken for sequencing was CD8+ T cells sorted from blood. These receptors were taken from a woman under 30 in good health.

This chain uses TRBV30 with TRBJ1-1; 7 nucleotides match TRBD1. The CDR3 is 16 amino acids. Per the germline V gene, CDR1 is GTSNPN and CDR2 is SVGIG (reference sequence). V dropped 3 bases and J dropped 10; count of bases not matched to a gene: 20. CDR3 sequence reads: CAWRPPSIRQGPVAFF. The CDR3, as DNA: TGTGCCTGGAGGCCCCCCTCTATTAGACAGGGTCCAGTAGCTTTCTTT.

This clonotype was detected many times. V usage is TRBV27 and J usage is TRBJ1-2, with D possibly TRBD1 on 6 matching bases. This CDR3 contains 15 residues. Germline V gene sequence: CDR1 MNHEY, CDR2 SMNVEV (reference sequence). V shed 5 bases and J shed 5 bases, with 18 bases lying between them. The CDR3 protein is CASSPWTASLYGYTF. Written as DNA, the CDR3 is TGTGCCAGCAGTCCGTGGACAGCCTCCCTATATGGCTACACCTTC.

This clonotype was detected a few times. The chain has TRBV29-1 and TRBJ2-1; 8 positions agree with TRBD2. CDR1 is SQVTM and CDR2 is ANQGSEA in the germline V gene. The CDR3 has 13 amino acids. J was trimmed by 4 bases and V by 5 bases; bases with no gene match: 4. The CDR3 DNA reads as TGCAGCGTTTTTGGACTAGCTTACAATGAGCAGTTCTTC. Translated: CSVFGLAYNEQFF.

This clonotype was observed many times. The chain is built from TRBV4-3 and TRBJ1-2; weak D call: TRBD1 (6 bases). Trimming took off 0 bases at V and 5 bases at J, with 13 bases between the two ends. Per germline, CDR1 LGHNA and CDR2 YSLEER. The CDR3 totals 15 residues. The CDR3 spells CASSQDWAGVYGYTF. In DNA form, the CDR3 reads TGCGCCAGCAGCCAAGATTGGGCAGGGGTATATGGCTACACCTTC.

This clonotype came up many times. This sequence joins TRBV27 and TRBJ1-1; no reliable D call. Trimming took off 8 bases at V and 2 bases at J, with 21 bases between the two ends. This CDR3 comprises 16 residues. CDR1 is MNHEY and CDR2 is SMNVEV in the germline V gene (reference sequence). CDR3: CASSKALGGANTEAFF. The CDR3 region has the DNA TGTGCCAGCTCAAAGGCTTTGGGCGGTGCCAACACTGAAGCTTTCTTT.

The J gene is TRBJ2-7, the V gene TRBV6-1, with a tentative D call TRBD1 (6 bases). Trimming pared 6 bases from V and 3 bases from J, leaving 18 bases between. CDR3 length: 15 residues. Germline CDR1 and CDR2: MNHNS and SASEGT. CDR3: CASRGGWTALYEQYF. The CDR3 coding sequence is TGTGCCAGCAGGGGTGGATGGACAGCCCTCTACGAGCAGTACTTC.

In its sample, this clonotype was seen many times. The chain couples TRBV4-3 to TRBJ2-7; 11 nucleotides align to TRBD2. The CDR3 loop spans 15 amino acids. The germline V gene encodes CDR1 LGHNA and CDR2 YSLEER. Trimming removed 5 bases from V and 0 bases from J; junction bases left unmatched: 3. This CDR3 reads CASSFTSGSSYEQYF. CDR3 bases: TGCGCCAGCAGCTTTACTAGCGGGAGCTCCTACGAGCAGTACTTC.

CDR3 region: CASRGLAGDTGELFF. CDR3 bases: TGTGCCAGCAGGGGACTAGCGGGAGACACCGGGGAGCTGTTTTTT. This rearrangement joins TRBV6-1 to TRBJ2-2; TRBD2 agrees at 14 bases. The junction had 0 bases not matched to a gene; V was cut back by 6 bases and J by 3 bases. CDR3 size: 15 residues. Looked up from germline, CDR1 is MNHNS and CDR2 is SASEGT.

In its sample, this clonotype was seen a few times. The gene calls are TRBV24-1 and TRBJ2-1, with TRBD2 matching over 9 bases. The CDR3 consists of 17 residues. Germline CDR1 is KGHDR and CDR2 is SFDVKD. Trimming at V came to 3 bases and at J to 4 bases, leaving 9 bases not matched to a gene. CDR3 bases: TGTGCCACCAGTGATCCGAGGAGTAGCGGGGGATACAATGAGCAGTTCTTC. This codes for CATSDPRSSGGYNEQFF.

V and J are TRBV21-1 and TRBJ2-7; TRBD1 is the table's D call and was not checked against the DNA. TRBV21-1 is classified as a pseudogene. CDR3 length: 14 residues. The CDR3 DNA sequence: TGTGCCAGCAGCAACAGGACAGGGGAGGTTGAGCAGTACTTC. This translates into CASSNRTGEVEQYF.

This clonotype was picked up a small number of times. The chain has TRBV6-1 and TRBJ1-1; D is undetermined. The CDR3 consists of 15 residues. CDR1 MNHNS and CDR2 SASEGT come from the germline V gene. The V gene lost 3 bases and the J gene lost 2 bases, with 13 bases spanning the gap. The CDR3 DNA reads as TGTGCCAGCAGTGAGACGGACGGAGTCAACACTGAAGCTTTCTTT. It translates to CASSETDGVNTEAFF.

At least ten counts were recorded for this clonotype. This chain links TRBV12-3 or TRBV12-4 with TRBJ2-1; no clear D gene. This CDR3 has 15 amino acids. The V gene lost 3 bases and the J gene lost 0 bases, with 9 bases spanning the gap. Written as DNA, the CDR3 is TGTGCCAGCAGTTTGAGAGAAGGCTCCTACAATGAGCAGTTCTTC. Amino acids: CASSLREGSYNEQFF.

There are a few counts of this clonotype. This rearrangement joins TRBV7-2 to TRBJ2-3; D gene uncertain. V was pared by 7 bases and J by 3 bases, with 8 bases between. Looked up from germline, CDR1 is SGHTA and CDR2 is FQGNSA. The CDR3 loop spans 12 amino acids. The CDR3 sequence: CASTSRTDTQYF. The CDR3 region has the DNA TGTGCCAGCACCTCCCGGACAGATACGCAGTATTTT.

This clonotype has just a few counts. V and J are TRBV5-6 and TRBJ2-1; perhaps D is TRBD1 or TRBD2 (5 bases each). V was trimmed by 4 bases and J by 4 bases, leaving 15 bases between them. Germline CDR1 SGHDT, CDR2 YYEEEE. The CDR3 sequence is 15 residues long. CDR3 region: CASSEGSHFYNEQFF. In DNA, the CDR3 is TGTGCCAGCAGCGAGGGGTCTCATTTTTACAATGAGCAGTTCTTC.

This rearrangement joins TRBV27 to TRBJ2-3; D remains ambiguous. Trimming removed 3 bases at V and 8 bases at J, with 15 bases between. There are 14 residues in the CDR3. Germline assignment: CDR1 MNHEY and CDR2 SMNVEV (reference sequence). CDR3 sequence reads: CASSFPGRGATQYF. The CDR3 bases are TGTGCCAGCAGTTTTCCCGGAAGAGGAGCTACGCAGTATTTT.

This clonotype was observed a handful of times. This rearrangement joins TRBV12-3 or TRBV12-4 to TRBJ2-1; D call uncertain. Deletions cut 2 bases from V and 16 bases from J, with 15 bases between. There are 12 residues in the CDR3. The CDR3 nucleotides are TGTGCCAGCAGTTTACTACTCCCACCTACCTTCTTC. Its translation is CASSLLLPPTFF.

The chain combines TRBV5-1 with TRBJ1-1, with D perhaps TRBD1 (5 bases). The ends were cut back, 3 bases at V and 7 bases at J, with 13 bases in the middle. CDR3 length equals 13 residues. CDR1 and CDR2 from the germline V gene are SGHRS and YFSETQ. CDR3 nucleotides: TGCGCCAGCAGCTACACAGGAGCTAATGAAGCTTTCTTT. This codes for CASSYTGANEAFF.

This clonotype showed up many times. CDR3 amino acids: CASSFVTSNTGELFF. The CDR3 bases are TGCGCCAGCAGCTTTGTGACTTCCAACACCGGGGAGCTGTTTTTT. The chain has TRBV5-1 and TRBJ2-2, with D hard to call. The CDR3 contains 15 residues. Germline V gives CDR1 SGHRS, CDR2 YFSETQ. Deletions cut 2 bases from V and 2 bases from J, with 10 bases between.

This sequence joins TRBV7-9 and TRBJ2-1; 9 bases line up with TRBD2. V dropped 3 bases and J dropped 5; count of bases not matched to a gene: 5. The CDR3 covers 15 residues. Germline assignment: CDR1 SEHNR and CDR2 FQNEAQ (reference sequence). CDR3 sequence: CASSFLGLANNEQFF. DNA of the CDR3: TGTGCCAGCAGCTTCCTGGGACTAGCTAACAATGAGCAGTTCTTC.

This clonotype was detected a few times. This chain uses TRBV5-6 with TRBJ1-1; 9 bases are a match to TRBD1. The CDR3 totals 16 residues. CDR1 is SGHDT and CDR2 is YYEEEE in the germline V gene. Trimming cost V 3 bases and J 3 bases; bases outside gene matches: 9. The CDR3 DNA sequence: TGTGCCAGCAGCTCCGTACAGGGGGCGAGGGACACTGAAGCTTTCTTT. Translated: CASSSVQGARDTEAFF.

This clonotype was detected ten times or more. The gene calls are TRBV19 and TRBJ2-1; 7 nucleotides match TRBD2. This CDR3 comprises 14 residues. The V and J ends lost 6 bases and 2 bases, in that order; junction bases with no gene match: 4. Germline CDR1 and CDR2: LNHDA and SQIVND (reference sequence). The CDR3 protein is CASSGLAAYNEQFF. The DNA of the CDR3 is TGTGCCAGTAGCGGGCTAGCGGCCTACAATGAGCAGTTCTTC.

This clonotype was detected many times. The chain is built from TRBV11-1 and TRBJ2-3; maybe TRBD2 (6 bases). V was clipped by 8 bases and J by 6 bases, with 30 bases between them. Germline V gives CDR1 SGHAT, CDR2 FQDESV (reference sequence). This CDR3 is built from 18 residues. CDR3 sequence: CASAGPTEILAPSDTQYF. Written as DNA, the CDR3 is TGTGCCAGCGCTGGCCCAACGGAGATACTAGCCCCAAGCGATACGCAGTATTTT.

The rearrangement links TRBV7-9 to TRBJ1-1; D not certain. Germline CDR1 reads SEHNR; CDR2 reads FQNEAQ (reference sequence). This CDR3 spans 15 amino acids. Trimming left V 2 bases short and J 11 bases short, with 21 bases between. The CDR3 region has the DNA TGTGCCAGCAGCTTACCAACCCGTTCGCCCCAGCCGGCTTTCTTT. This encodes CASSLPTRSPQPAFF. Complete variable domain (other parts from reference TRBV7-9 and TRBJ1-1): DTGVSQNPRHKITKRGQNVTFRCDPISEHNRLYWYRQTLGQGPEFLTYFQNEAQLEKSRLLSDRFSAERPKGSFSTLEIQRTEQGDSAMYLCASSLPTRSPQPAFFGQGTRLTVV.

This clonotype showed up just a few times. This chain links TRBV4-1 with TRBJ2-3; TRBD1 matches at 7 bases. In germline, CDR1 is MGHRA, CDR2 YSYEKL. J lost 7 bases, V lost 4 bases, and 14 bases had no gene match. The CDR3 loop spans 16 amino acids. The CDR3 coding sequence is TGCGCCAGCAGCCGTCACGACAGGGATCTAACTAATACGCAGTATTTT. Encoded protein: CASSRHDRDLTNTQYF.

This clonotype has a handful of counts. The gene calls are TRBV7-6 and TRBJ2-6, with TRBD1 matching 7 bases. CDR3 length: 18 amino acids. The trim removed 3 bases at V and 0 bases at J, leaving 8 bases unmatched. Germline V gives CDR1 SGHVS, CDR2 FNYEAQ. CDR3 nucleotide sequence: TGTGCCAGCAGCTTGTACCGGGACAGCTACTCTGGGGCCAACGTCCTGACTTTC. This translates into CASSLYRDSYSGANVLTF.

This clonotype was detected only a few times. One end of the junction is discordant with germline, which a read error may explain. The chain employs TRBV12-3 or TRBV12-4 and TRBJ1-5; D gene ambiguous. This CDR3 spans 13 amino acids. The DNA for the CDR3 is TGTGCCAGCAGTTCATACAGTGATCAGGCCCAGCATTTT. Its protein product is CASSSYSDQAQHF.

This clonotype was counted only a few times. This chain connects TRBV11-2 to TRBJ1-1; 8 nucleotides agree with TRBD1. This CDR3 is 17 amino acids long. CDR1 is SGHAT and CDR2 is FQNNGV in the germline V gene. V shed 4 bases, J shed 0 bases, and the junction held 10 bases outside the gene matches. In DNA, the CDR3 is TGTGCCAGCAGCTCCCGGACAGGGAGATACATGAACACTGAAGCTTTCTTT. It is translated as CASSSRTGRYMNTEAFF. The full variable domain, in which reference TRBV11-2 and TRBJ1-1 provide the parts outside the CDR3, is EAGVAQSPRYKIIEKRQSVAFWCNPISGHATLYWYQQILGQGPKLLIQFQNNGVVDDSQLPKDRFSAERLKGVDSTLKIQPAKLEDSAVYLCASSSRTGRYMNTEAFFGQGTRLTVV.

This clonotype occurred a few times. The CDR3 reads CSVEGDPYEQYF. The CDR3, as DNA: TGCAGCGTTGAAGGGGACCCCTACGAGCAGTACTTC. The V and J genes are TRBV29-1 and TRBJ2-7; possibly TRBD1 or TRBD2 for D (5 bases each). Trimming left V 1 base short and J 2 bases short, with 6 bases between. The CDR3 spans 12 residues. Germline V gene data show CDR1 as SQVTM and CDR2 as ANQGSEA.

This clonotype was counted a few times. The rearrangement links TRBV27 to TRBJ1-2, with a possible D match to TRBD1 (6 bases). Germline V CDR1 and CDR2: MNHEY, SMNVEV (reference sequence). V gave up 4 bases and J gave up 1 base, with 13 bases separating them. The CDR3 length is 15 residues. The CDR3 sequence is CASSSTGNLNYGYTF. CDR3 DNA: TGTGCCAGCAGTTCCACAGGGAATCTTAACTATGGCTACACCTTC.

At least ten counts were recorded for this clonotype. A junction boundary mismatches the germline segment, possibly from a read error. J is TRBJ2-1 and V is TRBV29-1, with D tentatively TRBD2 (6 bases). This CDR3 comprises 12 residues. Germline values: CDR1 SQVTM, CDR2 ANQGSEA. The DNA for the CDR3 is TGCAGCGCCTCGGGGGACCCGGGACCCCCGGGGTTC. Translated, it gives CSASGDPGPPGF.

The CDR3 DNA follows: TGTGCCAGCAGTTCCCACCCAGCGGGGGGCGAACTCACAGATACGCAGTATTTT. Translation gives CASSSHPAGGELTDTQYF. The chain carries TRBV27 and TRBJ2-3, with 9 nucleotides matching TRBD2. The length of the CDR3 is 18 residues. Germline V gives CDR1 MNHEY, CDR2 SMNVEV (reference sequence). Unmatched junction bases numbered 13, after V lost 4 bases and J lost 2 bases.